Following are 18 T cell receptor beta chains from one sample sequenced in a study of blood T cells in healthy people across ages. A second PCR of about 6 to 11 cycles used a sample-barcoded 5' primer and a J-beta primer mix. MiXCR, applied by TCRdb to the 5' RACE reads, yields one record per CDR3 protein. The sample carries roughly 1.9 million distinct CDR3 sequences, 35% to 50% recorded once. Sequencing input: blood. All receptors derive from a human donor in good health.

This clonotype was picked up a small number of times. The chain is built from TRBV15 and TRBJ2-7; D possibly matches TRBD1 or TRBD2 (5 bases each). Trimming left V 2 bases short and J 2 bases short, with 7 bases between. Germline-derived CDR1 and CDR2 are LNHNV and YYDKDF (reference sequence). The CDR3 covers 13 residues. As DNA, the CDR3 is TGTGCCACCAGCAGACAGGGACCCTACGAGCAGTACTTC. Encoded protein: CATSRQGPYEQYF.

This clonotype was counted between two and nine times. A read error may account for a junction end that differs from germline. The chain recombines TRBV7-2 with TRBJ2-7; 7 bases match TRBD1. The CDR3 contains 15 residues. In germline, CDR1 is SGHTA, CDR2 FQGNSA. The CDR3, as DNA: TGTGCCAGCAGCATAGCCGGGACAGCCTCCTACGAGCAGTACTTC. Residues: CASSIAGTASYEQYF.

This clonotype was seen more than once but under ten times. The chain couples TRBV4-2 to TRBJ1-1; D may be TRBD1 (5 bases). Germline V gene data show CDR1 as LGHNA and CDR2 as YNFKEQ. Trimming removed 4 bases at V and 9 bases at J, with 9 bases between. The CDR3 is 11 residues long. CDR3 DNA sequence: TGTGCCAGCAGCCGGGGACTCAAAGCTTTCTTT. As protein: CASSRGLKAFF.

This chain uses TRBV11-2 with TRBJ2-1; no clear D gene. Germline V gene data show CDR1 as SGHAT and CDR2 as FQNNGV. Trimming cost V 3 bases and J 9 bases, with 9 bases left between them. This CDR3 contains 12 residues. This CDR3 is CASSLTLGEQFF. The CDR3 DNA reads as TGTGCCAGCAGCTTGACTTTAGGTGAGCAGTTCTTC.

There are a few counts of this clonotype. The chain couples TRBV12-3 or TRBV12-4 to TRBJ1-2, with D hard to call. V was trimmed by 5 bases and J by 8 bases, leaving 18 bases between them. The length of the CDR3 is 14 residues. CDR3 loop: CASSPSGEPDGYTF. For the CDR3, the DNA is TGTGCCAGCAGTCCATCCGGGGAGCCTGACGGCTACACCTTC.

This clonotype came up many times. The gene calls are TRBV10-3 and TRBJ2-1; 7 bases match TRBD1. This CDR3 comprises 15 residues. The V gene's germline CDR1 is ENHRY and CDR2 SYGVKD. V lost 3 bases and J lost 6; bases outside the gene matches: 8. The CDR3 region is CAISEPGTAPNEQFF. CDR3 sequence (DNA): TGTGCCATCAGTGAACCCGGGACAGCCCCCAATGAGCAGTTCTTC.

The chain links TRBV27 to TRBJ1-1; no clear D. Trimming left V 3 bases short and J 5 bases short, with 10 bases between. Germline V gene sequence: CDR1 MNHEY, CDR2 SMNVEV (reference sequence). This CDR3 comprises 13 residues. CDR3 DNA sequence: TGTGCCAGCAGTTTCTCGAGCTCTACTGAAGCTTTCTTT. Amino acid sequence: CASSFSSSTEAFF.

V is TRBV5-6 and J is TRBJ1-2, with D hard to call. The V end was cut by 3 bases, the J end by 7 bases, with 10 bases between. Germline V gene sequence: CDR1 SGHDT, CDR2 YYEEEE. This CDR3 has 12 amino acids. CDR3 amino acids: CASSSRQFGYTF. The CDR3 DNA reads TGTGCCAGCAGCTCCCGGCAGTTTGGCTACACCTTC.

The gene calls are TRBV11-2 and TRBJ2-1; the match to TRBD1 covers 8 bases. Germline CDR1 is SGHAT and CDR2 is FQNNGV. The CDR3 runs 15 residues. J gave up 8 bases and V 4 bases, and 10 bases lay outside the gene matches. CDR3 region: CASSYRDRRSDEQFF. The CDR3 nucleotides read TGTGCCAGCAGCTATCGGGACAGGAGGAGCGATGAGCAGTTCTTC.

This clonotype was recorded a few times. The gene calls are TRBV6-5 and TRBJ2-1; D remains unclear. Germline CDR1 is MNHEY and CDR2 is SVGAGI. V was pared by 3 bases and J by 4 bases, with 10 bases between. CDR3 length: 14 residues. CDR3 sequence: CASSYSAYYNEQFF. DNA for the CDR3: TGTGCCAGCAGTTATTCGGCCTATTACAATGAGCAGTTCTTC.

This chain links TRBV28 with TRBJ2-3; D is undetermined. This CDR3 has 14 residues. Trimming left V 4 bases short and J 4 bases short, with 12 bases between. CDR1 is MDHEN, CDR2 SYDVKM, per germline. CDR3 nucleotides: TGTGCCAGCAGTTCCCCTCAGTCACCAGATACGCAGTATTTT. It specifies CASSSPQSPDTQYF.

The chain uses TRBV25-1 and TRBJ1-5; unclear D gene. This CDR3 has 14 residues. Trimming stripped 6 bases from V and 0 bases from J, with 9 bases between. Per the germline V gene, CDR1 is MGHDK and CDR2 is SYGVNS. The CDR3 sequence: CASSDKISNQPQHF. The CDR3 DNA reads TGTGCCAGCAGCGACAAAATTAGCAATCAGCCCCAGCATTTT.

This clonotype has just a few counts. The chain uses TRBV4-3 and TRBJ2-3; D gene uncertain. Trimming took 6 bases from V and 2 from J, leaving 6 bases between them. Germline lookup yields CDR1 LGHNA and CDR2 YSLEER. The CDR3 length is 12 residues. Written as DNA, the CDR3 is TGCGCCAGCAGTTGGGCCACAGATACGCAGTATTTT. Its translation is CASSWATDTQYF.

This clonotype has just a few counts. CDR3 residues: CASSLIEEQFF. CDR3 DNA sequence: TGTGCCAGCAGCTTAATTGAAGAGCAGTTCTTC. This chain links TRBV7-2 with TRBJ2-1, with D hard to call. Germline loops: CDR1 SGHTA, CDR2 FQGNSA. The length of the CDR3 is 11 residues. Between the trimmed V and J ends, which lost 2 bases and 10 bases, there was a span of 6 bases.

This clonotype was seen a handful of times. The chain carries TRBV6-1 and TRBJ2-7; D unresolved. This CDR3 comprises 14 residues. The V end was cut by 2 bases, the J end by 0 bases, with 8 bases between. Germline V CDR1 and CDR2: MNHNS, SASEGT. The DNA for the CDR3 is TGTGCCAGCAGTGAAACGGCGAGCTCCTACGAGCAGTACTTC. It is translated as CASSETASSYEQYF.

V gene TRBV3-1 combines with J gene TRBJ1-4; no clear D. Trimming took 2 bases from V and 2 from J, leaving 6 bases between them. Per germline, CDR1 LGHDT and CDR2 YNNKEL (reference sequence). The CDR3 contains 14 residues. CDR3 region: CASSQFITNEKLFF. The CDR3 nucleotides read TGTGCCAGCAGCCAATTTATTACTAATGAAAAACTGTTTTTT.

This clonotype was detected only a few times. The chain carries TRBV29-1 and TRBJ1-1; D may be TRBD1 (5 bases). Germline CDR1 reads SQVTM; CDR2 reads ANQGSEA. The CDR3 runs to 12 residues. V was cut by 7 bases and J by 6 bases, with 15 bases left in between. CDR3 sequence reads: CSAGAFLAEAFF. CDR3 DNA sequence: TGCAGCGCCGGGGCCTTTCTAGCTGAAGCTTTCTTT.

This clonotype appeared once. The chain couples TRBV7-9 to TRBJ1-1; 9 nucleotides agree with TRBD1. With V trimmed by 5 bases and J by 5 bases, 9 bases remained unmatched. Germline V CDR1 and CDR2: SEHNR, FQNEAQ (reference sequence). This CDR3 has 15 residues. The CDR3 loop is CASSAIGQGKTEAFF. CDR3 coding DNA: TGTGCCAGCAGCGCAATCGGACAGGGGAAAACTGAAGCTTTCTTT.